These T cell receptor beta chains were read from a single sample in a study of blood T cell repertoires in COVID-19. Some clones are missing from TCRdb's copy, which holds only in-frame ones; the method was immunoSEQ multiplex PCR. The table lists 150,000 to 200,000 clones, nearly 90% of them singletons. The sequenced sample consisted of peripheral blood. All receptors come from a man aged 50-59 years with acute or convalescent COVID-19. Each CDR3 is given with its conserved first and last residue. D genes are given only for firm matches. Clone size is stated in some rows and not others, as once, few, many or a class when expanded.

J gene	D gene	V gene	clone size	CDR3 protein	CDR3 DNA
TRBJ1-6	-	TRBV5-1	-	CASSLPGTPGSPLHF	TGCGCCAGCAGCCTGCCCGGGACACCTGGTTCACCCCTCCACTTT
TRBJ1-4	TRBD1	TRBV28	-	CASSKDRGTTNEKLFF	TGTGCCAGCAGTAAGGACAGGGGTACAACTAATGAAAAACTGTTTTTT
TRBJ1-1	TRBD1	TRBV29-1	-	CSVEPAGTGYPVWTEAFF	TGCAGCGTTGAACCTGCCGGGACAGGGTATCCGGTTTGGACTGAAGCTTTCTTT
TRBJ2-5	TRBD1	TRBV7-8	-	CASSRDRGETQYF	TGTGCCAGCAGCCGGGACAGGGGAGAGACCCAGTACTTC
TRBJ2-5	-	TRBV6-5	-	CASSLAGAETQYF	TGTGCCAGCAGCCTCGCGGGGGCCGAGACCCAGTACTTC
TRBJ2-1	-	TRBV3-1/TRBV3-2	-	CASSRGTALYNEQFF	TGTGCCAGCAGCCGTGGGACTGCCTTATACAATGAGCAGTTCTTC
TRBJ2-3	TRBD2	TRBV7-9	-	CASSPGTIQYF	TGTGCCAGCAGCCCCGGGACTATACAGTATTTT
TRBJ1-1	TRBD1	TRBV28	once	CASSLGPGQGAILNQTNTEAFF	TGTGCCAGCAGTTTAGGGCCGGGACAGGGGGCCATCTTAAACCAGACGAACACTGAAGCTTTCTTT
TRBJ2-7	TRBD1	TRBV28	-	CASTGTGVLLHPLEVEQYF	TGTGCCAGCACCGGGACAGGGGTCCTACTCCATCCCTTGGAGGTCGAGCAGTACTTC
TRBJ1-2	TRBD1	TRBV4-3	-	CASSQDRRTGGYTF	TGCGCCAGCAGCCAAGATCGAAGGACAGGGGGCTACACCTTC
TRBJ1-6	-	TRBV27	-	CASSLRGIGSPLHF	TGTGCCAGCAGTTTAAGGGGTATAGGGTCACCCCTCCACTTT
TRBJ2-7	-	TRBV14	-	CASSRLGTFSYEQYF	TGTGCCAGCAGCCGCCTAGGGACTTTCTCATACGAGCAGTACTTC
TRBJ2-1	-	TRBV5-1	-	CASSFSAGEQFF	TGCGCCAGCAGCTTCTCTGCGGGTGAGCAGTTCTTC
TRBJ2-5	-	TRBV28	-	CASSHRGGTETQYF	TGTGCCAGCAGTCATCGAGGAGGGACCGAGACCCAGTACTTC
TRBJ1-5	TRBD1	TRBV5-3	-	CARRELSRGPLSSGNQPQHF	TGTGCCAGAAGGGAACTAAGCAGGGGGCCGTTATCGTCGGGCAATCAGCCCCAGCATTTT
TRBJ2-3	-	TRBV6-4	-	CASSDGGSGTDTQYF	TGTGCCAGCAGTGACGGGGGGTCCGGCACAGATACGCAGTATTTT
TRBJ2-4	TRBD1	TRBV27	-	CASRDDRGWTGIAKNIQYF	TGTGCCAGCAGGGATGACAGGGGGTGGACGGGAATAGCCAAAAACATTCAGTACTTC
TRBJ1-2	-	TRBV28	-	CASSLSEDYGYTF	TGTGCCAGCAGTTTATCAGAGGATTATGGCTACACCTTC
TRBJ1-6	-	TRBV5-1	-	CASSNRGNSPLHF	TGCGCCAGCAGCAATCGGGGGAACTCACCCCTCCACTTT
TRBJ1-4	-	TRBV6-1	-	CASSELQVEKLFF	TGTGCCAGCAGTGAATTACAGGTCGAAAAACTGTTTTTT
TRBJ1-5	TRBD1	TRBV27	-	CASSSLGTVSNQPQHF	TGTGCCAGCAGTTCGCTAGGGACAGTTAGCAATCAGCCCCAGCATTTT
TRBJ2-3	-	TRBV5-1	-	CASSLAVSGSTDTQYF	TGCGCCAGCAGCTTGGCGGTATCAGGGAGCACAGATACGCAGTATTTT
TRBJ1-2	TRBD1	TRBV3-1/TRBV3-2	once	CASSQTGGGYTF	TGTGCCAGCAGCCAGACAGGGGGCGGCTACACCTTC
TRBJ1-1	TRBD1	TRBV6-5	-	CASSFGQGAEAFF	TGTGCCAGCAGTTTCGGACAGGGGGCTGAAGCTTTCTTT
TRBJ2-3	TRBD2	TRBV11-1	-	CASSLLAGLTDTQYF	TGTGCCAGCAGCTTACTAGCGGGGCTCACAGATACGCAGTATTTT
TRBJ1-1	TRBD1	TRBV27	-	CASSVQGPNTEAFF	TGTGCCAGCAGCGTACAGGGGCCGAACACTGAAGCTTTCTTT
TRBJ2-3	-	TRBV2	-	CASSEGAVSGTQYF	TGTGCCAGCAGTGAAGGGGCAGTGAGCGGTACGCAGTATTTT
TRBJ2-5	TRBD1	TRBV3-1/TRBV3-2	-	CASSQRTGKETQYF	TGTGCCAGCAGCCAAAGGACAGGGAAAGAGACCCAGTACTTC